The TCR beta chain under discussion was sequenced for a study of cytomegalovirus exposure and HLA in healthy donors. Findings of the study overall: Cytomegalovirus status was reportedly diagnosed by the classifier with high specificity and sensitivity. Reports indicate that TCR beta sequences accurately predicted the HLA-A and HLA-B alleles of most subjects. TCR beta chains numbering 150 to 200 were designated cytomegalovirus-associated. For most TCR beta V segments, an earlier analysis put the productive rate at about 87% or about 30% of the time.

V dropped 4 bases and J dropped 7; count of bases not matched to a gene: 7. The CDR3 sequence is 14 residues long. In germline, CDR1 is GTSNPN, CDR2 SVGIG (reference sequence). This clone was observed a handful of times. Antigen: not known. PCR employed 60 Vbeta and 13 Jbeta primers. Only in-frame clones appear in the TCRdb table, and some are missing; sequencing was by immunoSEQ multiplex PCR. The data contain over 85,000 clones, approximately 73% of them singletons. This receptor was taken from a man aged 40-49 years in good health and CMV-seronegative. Sequenced sample: PBMCs. This sequence joins TRBV30 and TRBJ1-6; 7 bases align to TRBD1. CDR3 nucleotides: TGTGCCTGGATAGGGACAGACACGAATTCACCCCTCCACTTT. This sequence encodes CAWIGTDTNSPLHF.